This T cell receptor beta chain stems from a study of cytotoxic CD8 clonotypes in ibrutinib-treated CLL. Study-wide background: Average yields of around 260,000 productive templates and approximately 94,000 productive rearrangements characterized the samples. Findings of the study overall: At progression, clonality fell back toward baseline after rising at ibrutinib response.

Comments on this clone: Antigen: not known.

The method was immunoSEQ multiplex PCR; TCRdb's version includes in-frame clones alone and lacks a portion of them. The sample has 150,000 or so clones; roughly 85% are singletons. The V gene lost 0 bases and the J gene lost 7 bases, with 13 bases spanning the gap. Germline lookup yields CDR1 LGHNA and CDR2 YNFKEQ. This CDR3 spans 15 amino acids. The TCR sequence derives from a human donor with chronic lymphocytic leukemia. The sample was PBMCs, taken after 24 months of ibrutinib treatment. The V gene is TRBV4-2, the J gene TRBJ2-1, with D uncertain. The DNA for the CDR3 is TGTGCCAGCAGCCAAGATTTCTGGAGCGTGAATGAGCAGTTCTTC. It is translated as CASSQDFWSVNEQFF.